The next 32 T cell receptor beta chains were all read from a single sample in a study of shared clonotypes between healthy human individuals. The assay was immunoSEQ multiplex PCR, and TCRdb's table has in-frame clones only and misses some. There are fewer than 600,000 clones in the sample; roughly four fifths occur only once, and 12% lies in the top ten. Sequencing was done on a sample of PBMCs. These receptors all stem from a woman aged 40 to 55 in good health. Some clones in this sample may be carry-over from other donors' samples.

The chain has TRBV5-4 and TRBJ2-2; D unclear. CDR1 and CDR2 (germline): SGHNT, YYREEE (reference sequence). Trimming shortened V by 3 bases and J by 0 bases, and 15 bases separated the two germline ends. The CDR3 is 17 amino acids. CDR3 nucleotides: TGTGCCAGCAGCTGGGGTGGTGGGTCCGCGAACACCGGGGAGCTGTTTTTT. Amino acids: CASSWGGGSANTGELFF.

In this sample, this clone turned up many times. This CDR3 is CASSQRGLAALAKNIQYF. CDR3 sequence (DNA): TGCGCCAGCAGCCAGAGGGGACTAGCGGCATTAGCCAAAAACATTCAGTACTTC. The chain recombines TRBV4-1 with TRBJ2-4; 11 nucleotides line up with TRBD2. The CDR3 is 18 amino acids. V lost 3 bases, J lost 0 bases, and 7 bases stayed unmatched. Germline loops: CDR1 MGHRA, CDR2 YSYEKL.

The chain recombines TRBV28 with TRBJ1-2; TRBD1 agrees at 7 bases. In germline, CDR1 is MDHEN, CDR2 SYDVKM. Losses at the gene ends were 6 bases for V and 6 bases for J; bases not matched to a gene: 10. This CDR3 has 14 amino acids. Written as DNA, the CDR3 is TGTGCCAGCAGCCCCGCCCGACAGGGTAATGGCTACACCTTC. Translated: CASSPARQGNGYTF.

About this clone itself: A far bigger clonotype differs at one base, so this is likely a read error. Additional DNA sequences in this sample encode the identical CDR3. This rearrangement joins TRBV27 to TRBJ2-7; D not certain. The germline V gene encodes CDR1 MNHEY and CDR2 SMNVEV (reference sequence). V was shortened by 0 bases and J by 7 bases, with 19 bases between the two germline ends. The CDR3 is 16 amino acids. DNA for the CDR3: TGTGCCAGCAGTTTATCTGGCTACCCAGACCTTTATGAGCAGTACTTC. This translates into CASSLSGYPDLYEQYF.

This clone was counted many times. The CDR3, as DNA: TGTGCCAGCTCACGTGGTTCCGACGAGCAGTACTTC. Protein product: CASSRGSDEQYF. The V call is TRBV18, the J call TRBJ2-7; D is unclear. With 4 bases removed from V and 5 bases from J, the gap between germline ends came to 9 bases. CDR1 is KGHSH and CDR2 is LQKENI in the germline V gene. CDR3 length equals 12 residues.

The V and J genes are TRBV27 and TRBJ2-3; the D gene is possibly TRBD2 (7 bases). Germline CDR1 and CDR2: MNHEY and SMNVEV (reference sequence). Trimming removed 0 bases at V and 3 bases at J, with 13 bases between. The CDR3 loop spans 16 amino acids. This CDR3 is CASSLSGGGRTDTQYF. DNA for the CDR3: TGTGCCAGCAGTTTATCGGGGGGGGGCCGGACAGATACGCAGTATTTT.

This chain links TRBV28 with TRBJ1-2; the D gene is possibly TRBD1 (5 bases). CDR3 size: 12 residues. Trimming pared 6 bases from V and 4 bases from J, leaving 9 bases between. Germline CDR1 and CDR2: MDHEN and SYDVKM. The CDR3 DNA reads TGTGCCAGCAGCCCGACAGTCTATGGCTACACCTTC. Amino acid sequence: CASSPTVYGYTF.

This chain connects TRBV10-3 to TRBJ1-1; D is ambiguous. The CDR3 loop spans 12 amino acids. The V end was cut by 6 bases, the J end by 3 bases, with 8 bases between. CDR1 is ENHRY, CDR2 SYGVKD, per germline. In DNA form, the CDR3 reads TGTGCCATCAGCGCCCGGGACACTGAAGCTTTCTTT. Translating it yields CAISARDTEAFF.

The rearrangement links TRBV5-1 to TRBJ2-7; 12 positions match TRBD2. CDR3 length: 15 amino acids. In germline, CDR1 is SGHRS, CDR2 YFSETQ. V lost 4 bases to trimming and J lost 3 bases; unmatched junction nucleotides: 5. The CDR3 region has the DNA TGCGCCAGCAGCCCGGGACTAGCGGGCAGCTACGAGCAGTACTTC. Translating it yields CASSPGLAGSYEQYF.

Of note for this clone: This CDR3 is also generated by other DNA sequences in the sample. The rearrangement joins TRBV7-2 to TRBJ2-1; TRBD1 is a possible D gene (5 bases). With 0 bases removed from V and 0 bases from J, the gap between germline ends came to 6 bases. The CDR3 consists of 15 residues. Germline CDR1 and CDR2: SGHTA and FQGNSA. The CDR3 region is CASSLAGASYNEQFF. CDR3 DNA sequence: TGTGCCAGCAGCTTAGCAGGGGCCTCCTACAATGAGCAGTTCTTC.

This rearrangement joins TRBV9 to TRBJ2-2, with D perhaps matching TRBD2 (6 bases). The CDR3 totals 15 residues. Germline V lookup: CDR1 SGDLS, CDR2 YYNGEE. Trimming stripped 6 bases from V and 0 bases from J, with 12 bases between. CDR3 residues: CASTAGGTNTGELFF. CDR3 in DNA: TGTGCCAGCACCGCAGGCGGGACGAACACCGGGGAGCTGTTTTTT.

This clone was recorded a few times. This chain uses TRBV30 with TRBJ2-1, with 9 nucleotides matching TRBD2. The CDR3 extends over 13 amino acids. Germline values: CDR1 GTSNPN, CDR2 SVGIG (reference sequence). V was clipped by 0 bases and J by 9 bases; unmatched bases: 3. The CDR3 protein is CAWSVASGAEQFF. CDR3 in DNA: TGTGCCTGGAGTGTGGCTAGCGGGGCTGAGCAGTTCTTC.

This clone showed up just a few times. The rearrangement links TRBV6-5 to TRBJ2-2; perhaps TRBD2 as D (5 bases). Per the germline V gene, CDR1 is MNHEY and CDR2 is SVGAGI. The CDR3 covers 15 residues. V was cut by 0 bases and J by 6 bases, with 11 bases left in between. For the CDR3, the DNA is TGTGCCAGCAGTTACTCGAGAACTAGGGCCGGGGAGCTGTTTTTT. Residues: CASSYSRTRAGELFF.

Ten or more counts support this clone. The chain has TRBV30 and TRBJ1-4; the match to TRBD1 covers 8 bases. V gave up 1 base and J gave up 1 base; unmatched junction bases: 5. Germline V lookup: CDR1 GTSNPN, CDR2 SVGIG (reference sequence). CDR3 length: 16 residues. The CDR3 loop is CAWSGLTGGTNEKLFF. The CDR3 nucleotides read TGTGCCTGGAGTGGCCTCACAGGGGGAACTAATGAAAAACTGTTTTTT.

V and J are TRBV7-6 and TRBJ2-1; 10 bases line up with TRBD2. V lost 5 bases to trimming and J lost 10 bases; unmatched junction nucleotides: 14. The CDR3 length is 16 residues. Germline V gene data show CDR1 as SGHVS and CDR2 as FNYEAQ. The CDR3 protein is CASSPPPWERGGEQFF. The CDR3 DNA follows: TGTGCCAGCAGCCCGCCCCCCTGGGAGCGGGGGGGAGAGCAGTTCTTC.

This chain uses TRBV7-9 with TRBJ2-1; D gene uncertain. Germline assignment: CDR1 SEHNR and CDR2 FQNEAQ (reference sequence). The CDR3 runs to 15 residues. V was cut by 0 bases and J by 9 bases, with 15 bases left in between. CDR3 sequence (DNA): TGTGCCAGCAGCTTAGCCTGGACCGAGTTAATTGAGCAGTTCTTC. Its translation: CASSLAWTELIEQFF.

The CDR3 DNA follows: TGTGCCAGCAGCTTAGAGGACAGGGGTTACAATGAGCAGTTCTTC. This translates into CASSLEDRGYNEQFF. The J gene is TRBJ2-1, the V gene TRBV7-9; 9 nucleotides line up with TRBD1. There are 15 residues in the CDR3. The germline V gene has CDR1 SEHNR and CDR2 FQNEAQ (reference sequence). V lost 1 base, J lost 4 bases, and 2 bases stayed unmatched.

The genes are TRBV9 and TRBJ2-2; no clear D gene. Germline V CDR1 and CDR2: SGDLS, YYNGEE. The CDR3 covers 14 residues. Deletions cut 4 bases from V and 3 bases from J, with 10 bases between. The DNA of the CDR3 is TGTGCCAGCAGCAGGAACGTGGACACCGGGGAGCTGTTTTTT. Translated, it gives CASSRNVDTGELFF. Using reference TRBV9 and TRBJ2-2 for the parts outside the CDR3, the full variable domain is DSGVTQTPKHLITATGQRVTLRCSPRSGDLSVYWYQQSLDQGLQFLIQYYNGEERAKGNILERFSAQQFPDLHSELNLSSLELGDSALYFCASSRNVDTGELFFGEGSRLTVL.

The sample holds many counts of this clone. The CDR3 DNA reads TGTGCCAGCGTAGGGAAACTCTTTGAAGCTTTCTTT. The encoded protein is CASVGKLFEAFF. The chain has TRBV6-1 and TRBJ1-1; D gene uncertain. The V gene's germline CDR1 is MNHNS and CDR2 SASEGT. CDR3 length: 12 amino acids. V was shortened by 8 bases and J by 7 bases, with 14 bases between the two germline ends.

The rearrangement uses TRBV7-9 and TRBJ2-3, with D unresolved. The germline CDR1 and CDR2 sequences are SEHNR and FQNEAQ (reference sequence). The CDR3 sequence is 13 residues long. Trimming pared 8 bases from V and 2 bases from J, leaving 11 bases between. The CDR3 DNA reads TGTGCCAGCCGCAGAGAGGTCACAGATACGCAGTATTTT. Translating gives CASRREVTDTQYF.

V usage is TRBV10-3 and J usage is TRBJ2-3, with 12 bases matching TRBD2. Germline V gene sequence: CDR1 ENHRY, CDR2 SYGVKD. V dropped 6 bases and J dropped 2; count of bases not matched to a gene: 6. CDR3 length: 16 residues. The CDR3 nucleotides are TGTGCCATCAGGAAGGGACTAGCGGGCAACACAGATACGCAGTATTTT. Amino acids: CAIRKGLAGNTDTQYF.

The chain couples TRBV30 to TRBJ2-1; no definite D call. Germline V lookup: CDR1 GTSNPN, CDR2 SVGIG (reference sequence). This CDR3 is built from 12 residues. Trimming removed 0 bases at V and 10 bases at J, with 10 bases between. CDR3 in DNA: TGTGCCTGGAGTGTACTCGGCGTCGAGCAGTTCTTC. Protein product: CAWSVLGVEQFF.

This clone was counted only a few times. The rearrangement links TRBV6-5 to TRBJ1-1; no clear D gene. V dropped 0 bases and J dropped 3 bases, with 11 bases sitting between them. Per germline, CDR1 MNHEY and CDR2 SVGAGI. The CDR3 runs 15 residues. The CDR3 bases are TGTGCCAGCAGTTACTCGAACTTTGGGTACACTGAAGCTTTCTTT. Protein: CASSYSNFGYTEAFF.

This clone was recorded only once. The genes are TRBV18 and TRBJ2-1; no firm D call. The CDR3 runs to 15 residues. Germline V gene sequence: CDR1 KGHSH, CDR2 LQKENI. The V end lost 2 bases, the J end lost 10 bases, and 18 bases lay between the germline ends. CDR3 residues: CASSPYPSVASEQFF. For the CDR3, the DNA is TGTGCCAGCTCACCATATCCCAGCGTGGCCTCCGAGCAGTTCTTC.

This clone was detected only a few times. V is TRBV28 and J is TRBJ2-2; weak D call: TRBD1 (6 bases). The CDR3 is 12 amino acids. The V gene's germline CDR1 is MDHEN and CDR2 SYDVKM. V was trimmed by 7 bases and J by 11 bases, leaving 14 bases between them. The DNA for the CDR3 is TGTGCCAGCAACGGGGACACCCCAGAGCTGTTTTTT. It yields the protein CASNGDTPELFF.

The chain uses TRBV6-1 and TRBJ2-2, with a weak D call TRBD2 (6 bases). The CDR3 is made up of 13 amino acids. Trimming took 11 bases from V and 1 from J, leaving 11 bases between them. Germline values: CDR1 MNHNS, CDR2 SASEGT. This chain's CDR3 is CAVSGENTGELFF. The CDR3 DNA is TGTGCCGTTAGCGGAGAGAACACCGGGGAGCTGTTTTTT.

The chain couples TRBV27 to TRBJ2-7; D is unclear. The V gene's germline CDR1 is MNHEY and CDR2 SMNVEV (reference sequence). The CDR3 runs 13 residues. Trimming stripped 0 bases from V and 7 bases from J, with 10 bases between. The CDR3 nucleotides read TGTGCCAGCAGTTTATCCCTTAACAATGAGCAGTACTTC. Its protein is CASSLSLNNEQYF.

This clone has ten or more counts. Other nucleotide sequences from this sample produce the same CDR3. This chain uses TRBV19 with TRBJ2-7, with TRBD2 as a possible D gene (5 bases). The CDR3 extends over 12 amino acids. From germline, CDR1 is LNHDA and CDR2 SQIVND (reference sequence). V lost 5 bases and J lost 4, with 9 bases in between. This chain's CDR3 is CASSGGFYEQYF. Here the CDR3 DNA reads TGTGCCAGTAGTGGCGGGTTTTACGAGCAGTACTTC. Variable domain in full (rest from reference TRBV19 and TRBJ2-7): DGGITQSPKYLFRKEGQNVTLSCEQNLNHDAMYWYRQDPGQGLRLIYYSQIVNDFQKGDIAEGYSVSREKKESFPLTVTSAQKNPTAFYLCASSGGFYEQYFGPGTRLTVT.

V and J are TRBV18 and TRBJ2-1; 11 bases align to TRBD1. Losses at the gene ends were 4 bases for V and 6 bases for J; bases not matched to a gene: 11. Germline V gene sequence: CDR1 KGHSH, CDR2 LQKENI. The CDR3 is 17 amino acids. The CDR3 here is CASSLQTGTGGSNEQFF. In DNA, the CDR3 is TGTGCCAGCTCACTGCAAACCGGGACAGGGGGTAGCAATGAGCAGTTCTTC.

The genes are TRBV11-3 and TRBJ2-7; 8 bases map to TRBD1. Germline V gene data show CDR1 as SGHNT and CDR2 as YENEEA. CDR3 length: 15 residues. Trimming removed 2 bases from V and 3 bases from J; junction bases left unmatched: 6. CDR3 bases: TGTGCCAGCAGCTTACCAGGGGGCACGGGCTACGAGCAGTACTTC. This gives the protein CASSLPGGTGYEQYF.

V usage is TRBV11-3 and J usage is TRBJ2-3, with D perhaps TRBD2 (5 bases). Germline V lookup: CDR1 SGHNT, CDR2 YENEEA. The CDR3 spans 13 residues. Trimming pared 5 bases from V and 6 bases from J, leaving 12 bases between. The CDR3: CASSPWTQDTQYF. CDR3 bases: TGTGCCAGCAGCCCATGGACTCAGGATACGCAGTATTTT.

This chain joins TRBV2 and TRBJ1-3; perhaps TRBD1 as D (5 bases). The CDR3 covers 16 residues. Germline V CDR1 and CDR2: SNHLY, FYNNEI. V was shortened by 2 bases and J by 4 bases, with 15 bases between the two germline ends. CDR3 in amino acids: CASSELHTGSGNTIYF. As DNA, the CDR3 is TGTGCCAGCAGTGAACTTCATACAGGCTCGGGAAACACCATATATTTT.